The T cell receptor beta chain described here comes from a study of human T cells and chemical hapten exposure. As originally analysed: Samples contained a median of approximately 100,000 TCRs, with a range of 23,224 to 690,600. TCRdb processed the RACE reads anew with MiXCR; each CDR3 protein has one entry. The V and J calls come from TCRdb's annotation, not from the publication. Of roughly 14,000 distinct CDR3 sequences listed, roughly 17% are singletons. Time point defined: patch test 1, 2 weeks after DPC sensitization. The sample's treatment: therapeutic diphenylcyclopropenone sensitization with weekly scalp DPC. CDR1 and CDR2 (germline): SGHRS, YFSETQ. Deletions cut 4 bases from V and 7 bases from J, with 18 bases between. This CDR3 contains 15 residues. This clonotype was counted many times.

The material sequenced was whole blood, taken in connection with sensitization to the hapten diphenylcyclopropenone (DPC). V is TRBV5-1 and J is TRBJ2-1; a weak D match, TRBD2 (6 bases). The TCR comes from a woman in her 30s with alopecia areata. Some clones in this sample may be carry-over from other donors' samples. CDR3 amino acids: CASSPLIGSDNEQFF. The CDR3 DNA is TGCGCCAGCAGCCCGCTTATCGGGAGCGATAATGAGCAGTTCTTC. Looking up the rest from reference TRBV5-1 and TRBJ2-1 gives the full variable domain: KAGVTQTPRYLIKTRGQQVTLSCSPISGHRSVSWYQQTPGQGLQFLFEYFSETQRNKGNFPGRFSGRQFSNSRSEMNVSTLELGDSALYLCASSPLIGSDNEQFFGPGTRLTVL.